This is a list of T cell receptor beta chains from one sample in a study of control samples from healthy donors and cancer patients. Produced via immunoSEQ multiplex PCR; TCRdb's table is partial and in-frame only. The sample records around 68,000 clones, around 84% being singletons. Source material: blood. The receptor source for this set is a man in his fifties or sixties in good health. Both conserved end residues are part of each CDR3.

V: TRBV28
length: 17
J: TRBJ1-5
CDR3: CASSTRRSGTTDQPQHF

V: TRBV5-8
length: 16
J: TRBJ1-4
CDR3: CASSFLGTGGGEKLFF

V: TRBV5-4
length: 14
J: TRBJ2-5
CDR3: CASSLTETQETQYF

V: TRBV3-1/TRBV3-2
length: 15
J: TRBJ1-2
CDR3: CASSQEARGRIGYTF

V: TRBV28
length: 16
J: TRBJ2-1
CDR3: CASSLYGGSTYNEQFF

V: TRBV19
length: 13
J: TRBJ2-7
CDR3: CASSIDLGYEQYF

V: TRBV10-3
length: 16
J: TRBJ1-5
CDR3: CAISVGGLGEGQPQHF

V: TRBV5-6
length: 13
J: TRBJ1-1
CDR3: CASSLMGEGEAFF

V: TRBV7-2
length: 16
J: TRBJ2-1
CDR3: CASSPQGLAVYNEQFF

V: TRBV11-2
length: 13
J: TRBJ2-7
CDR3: CASSPVGGFGQYF

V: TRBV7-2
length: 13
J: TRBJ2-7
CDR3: CASSLVGVYEQYF

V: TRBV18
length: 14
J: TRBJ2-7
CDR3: CASSPPGQGDEQYF

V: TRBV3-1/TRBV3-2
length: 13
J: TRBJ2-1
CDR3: CASSPRTTNEQFF

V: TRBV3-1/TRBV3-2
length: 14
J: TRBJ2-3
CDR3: CASSQERGQRTQYF

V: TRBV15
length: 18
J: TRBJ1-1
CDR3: CATSRDRRTGYRNTEAFF

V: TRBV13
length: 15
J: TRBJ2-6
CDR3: CASSSKVSGANVLTF

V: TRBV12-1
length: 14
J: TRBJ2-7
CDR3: CASSFATGDYEQYF

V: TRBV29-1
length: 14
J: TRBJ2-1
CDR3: CSVTFSGAYNEQFF

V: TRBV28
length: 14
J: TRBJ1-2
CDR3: CASKITGTNYGYTF

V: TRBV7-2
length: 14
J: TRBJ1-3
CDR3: CASGGLNSGNTIYF

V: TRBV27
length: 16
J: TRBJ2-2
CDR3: CASSRYASGSTGELFF

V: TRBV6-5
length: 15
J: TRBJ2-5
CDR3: CASRLSGSGGETQYF

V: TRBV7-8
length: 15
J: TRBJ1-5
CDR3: CASSLARTWSQPQHF

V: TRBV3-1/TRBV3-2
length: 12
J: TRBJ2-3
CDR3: CASSSPSVTQYF

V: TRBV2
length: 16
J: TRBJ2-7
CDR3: CASSERLAGPSYEQYF

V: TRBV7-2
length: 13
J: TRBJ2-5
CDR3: CASSSSQSETQYF

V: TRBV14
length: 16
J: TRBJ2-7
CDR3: CASSQPTSGKTNEQYF

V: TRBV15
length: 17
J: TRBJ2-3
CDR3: CATSSPRLAGLTDTQYF

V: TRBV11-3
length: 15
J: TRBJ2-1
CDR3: CASSLVLSSYNEQFF

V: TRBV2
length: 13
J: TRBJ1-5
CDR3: CASRGRGNQPQHF

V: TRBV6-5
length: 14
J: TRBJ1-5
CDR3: CASSRDRGNQPQHF

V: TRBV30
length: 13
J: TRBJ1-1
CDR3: CAWSRAANTEAFF

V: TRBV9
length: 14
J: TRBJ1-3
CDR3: CASSEGTSGNTIYF

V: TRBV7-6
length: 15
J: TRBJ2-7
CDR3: CASSLGTGGVYEQYF

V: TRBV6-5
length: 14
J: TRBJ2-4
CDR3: CASSSGEPKNIQYF

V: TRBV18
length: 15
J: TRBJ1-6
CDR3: CASSPSGSYNSPLHF

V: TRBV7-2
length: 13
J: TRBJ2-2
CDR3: CASSLGVHGELFF

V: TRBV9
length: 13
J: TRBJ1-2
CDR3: CASTQGMDYGYTF

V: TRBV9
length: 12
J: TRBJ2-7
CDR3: CASSARNSEQYF

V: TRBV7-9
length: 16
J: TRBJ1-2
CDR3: CASSLAGSASMGGYTF

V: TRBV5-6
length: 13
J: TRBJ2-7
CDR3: CASSPTSGHEQYF

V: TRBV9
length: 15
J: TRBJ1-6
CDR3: CASGQSGTGDSPLHF

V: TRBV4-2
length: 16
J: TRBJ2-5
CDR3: CASSQEPDRGLETQYF

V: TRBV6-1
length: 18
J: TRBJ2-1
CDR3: CASSDDPGLGLIGNEQFF

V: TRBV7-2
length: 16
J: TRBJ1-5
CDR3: CASSPHGRGSNQPQHF

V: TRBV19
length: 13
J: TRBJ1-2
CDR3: CASSISGGSGYTF

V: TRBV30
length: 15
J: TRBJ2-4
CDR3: CAWSFRGLAKNIQYF

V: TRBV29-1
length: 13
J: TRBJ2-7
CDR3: CSVTYTNPYEQYF

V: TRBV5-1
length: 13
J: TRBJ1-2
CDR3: CASSLGAGYGYTF

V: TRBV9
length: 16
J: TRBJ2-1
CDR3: CASSPLLSSGYNEQFF

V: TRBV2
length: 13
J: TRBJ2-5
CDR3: CASRTGAHQTQYF

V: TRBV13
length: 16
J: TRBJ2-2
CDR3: CASSSTARGNTGELFF

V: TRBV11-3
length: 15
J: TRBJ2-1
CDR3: CASSSVSGTENEQFF

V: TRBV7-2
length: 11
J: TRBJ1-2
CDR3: CASRGVTGYTF

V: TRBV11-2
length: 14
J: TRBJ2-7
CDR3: CASSFSWGSYEQYF

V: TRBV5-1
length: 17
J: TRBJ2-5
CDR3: CASSLGLGTDHQETQYF